This T cell receptor (beta chain) derives from a study of cytomegalovirus exposure and HLA in healthy donors. Study results and caveats: Near-uniform donor sequencing depth was presumed by presence/absence analyses.

On this clone: Its antigen is currently unknown.

V was pared by 4 bases and J by 2 bases, with 9 bases between. CDR3 size: 13 residues. From germline, CDR1 is SGDLS and CDR2 YYNGEE. It was with 60 Vbeta and 13 Jbeta primers that the PCR ran. The repertoire was sequenced with immunoSEQ multiplex PCR; TCRdb's copy has only in-frame clones and lacks some. The sample has more than 100,000 clones, about 80% seen once; the top ten hold 8.5% to 10%. The source is a female donor in good health and CMV-seropositive. Sequencing was done on a sample of PBMCs. The V and J genes are TRBV9 and TRBJ1-1, with no clear D. For the CDR3, the DNA is TGTGCCAGCAGCACCCGAGGCAACACTGAAGCTTTCTTT. Encoded protein: CASSTRGNTEAFF.